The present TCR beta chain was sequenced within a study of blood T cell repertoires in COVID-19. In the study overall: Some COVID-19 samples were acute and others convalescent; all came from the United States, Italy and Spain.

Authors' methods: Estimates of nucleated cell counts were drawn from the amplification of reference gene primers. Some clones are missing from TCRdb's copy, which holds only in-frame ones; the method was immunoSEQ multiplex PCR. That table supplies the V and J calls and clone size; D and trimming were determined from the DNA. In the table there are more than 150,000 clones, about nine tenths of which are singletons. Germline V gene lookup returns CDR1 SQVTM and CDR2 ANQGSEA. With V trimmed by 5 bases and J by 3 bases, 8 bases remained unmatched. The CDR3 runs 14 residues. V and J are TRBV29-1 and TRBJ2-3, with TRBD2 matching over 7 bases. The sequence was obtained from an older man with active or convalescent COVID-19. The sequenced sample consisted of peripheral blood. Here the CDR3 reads CSVRAGARTDTQYF. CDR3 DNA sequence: TGCAGCGTTAGGGCGGGAGCCAGGACAGATACGCAGTATTTT.